This entry lists 5 T cell receptor beta chains sequenced from one sample in a study of human T cells and chemical hapten exposure. TCRdb reprocessed the RACE reads via MiXCR and lists one record per CDR3 protein. Of under 450,000 distinct CDR3 sequences in the sample, over 6% were seen once. Specified time point: patch test 2, 6 weeks after DPC sensitization. Treatment reported: therapeutic diphenylcyclopropenone sensitization with weekly scalp DPC. The specimen was whole blood, collected in connection with sensitization to the hapten diphenylcyclopropenone (DPC). Source of these receptors: a young woman with alopecia areata. Some clones in this sample may be carry-over from other donors' samples.

The chain is built from TRBV6-6 and TRBJ1-1; 9 bases align to TRBD1. The CDR3 is 18 amino acids. Germline V lookup: CDR1 MNHNY, CDR2 SVGAGI (reference sequence). The junction had 11 bases not matched to a gene; V was cut back by 0 bases and J by 3 bases. DNA for the CDR3: TGTGCCAGCAGTTACTCCACGGGGGGGGACAGGGCCGACACTGAAGCTTTCTTT. Translated, it gives CASSYSTGGDRADTEAFF.

This clonotype was observed many times. This rearrangement joins TRBV12-3 or TRBV12-4 to TRBJ1-5; a possible D gene is TRBD1 (6 bases). V gave up 7 bases and J gave up 1 base, with 11 bases separating them. This CDR3 is built from 14 residues. CDR3 coding DNA: TGTGCCAGCATAGAGGGGGGGAGCAATCAGCCCCAGCATTTT. This sequence encodes CASIEGGSNQPQHF.

The table lists this clonotype with a few counts. The chain links TRBV2 to TRBJ1-1, with a possible D match to TRBD1 (6 bases). Germline lookup yields CDR1 SNHLY and CDR2 FYNNEI. The V end was cut by 6 bases, the J end by 11 bases, with 22 bases between. CDR3 size: 14 residues. The CDR3: CASRPPGGSVRAFF. The DNA for the CDR3 is TGTGCCAGCAGACCCCCCGGGGGCTCTGTGAGGGCTTTCTTT.

The genes are TRBV6-1 and TRBJ2-5; D is undetermined. The CDR3 consists of 15 residues. V dropped 5 bases and J dropped 2 bases, with 15 bases sitting between them. CDR1 MNHNS and CDR2 SASEGT come from the germline V gene. The CDR3 is CASSPVRVRQETQYF. CDR3 coding DNA: TGTGCCAGCAGTCCCGTTCGGGTCAGGCAAGAGACCCAGTACTTC.

The V call is TRBV5-5, the J call TRBJ1-5; 8 nucleotides line up with TRBD1. This CDR3 has 16 amino acids. Germline-derived CDR1 and CDR2 are SGHKS and YYEKEE (reference sequence). V shed 0 bases and J 6 bases; nucleotides not matched to a gene: 8. For the CDR3, the DNA is TGTGCCAGCAGCTTGGACGACAGGGGCGGTGGTCAGCCCCAGCATTTT. Protein product: CASSLDDRGGGQPQHF.